This TCR beta chain was found in a study of T-cell memory formation after mild COVID-19. This clonotype was counted many times. A read error may account for a junction end that differs from germline. This CDR3 has 14 residues. TCRalpha and TCRbeta libraries used 5'RACE with constant-segment primers and UMIs. From the 5' RACE reads, TCRdb called clonotypes with MiXCR, one entry per CDR3 protein. The sample includes about half a million distinct CDR3 sequences, 18% seen only once; the top ten take 9% to 15%. This TCR came from an adult woman who had mild COVID-19 (a few samples of this study predate the infection). Cell type and time point are not known. Sequencing was carried out using PBMCs or a T cell subset sorted from them (not recorded which). This chain uses TRBV12-3 or TRBV12-4 with TRBJ2-2; D is uncertain. CDR3 DNA: TGTGCCAGCAGCTTAGGGCTGAACACCGGGGAGCTGTTTTTT. Translating it yields CASSLGLNTGELFF.